One sample yielded the 15 T cell receptor beta chains listed below, sequenced in a study of blood T cell repertoires in COVID-19. Sequenced by immunoSEQ multiplex PCR; TCRdb stores in-frame clones only, minus some. Of about 170,000 clones listed, 85% to 95% were seen once; the top ten hold about 0.54%. The sequencing input was peripheral blood. The receptors originated from a man in his forties or fifties with acute or convalescent COVID-19.

This clone was seen just once. CDR3 nucleotide sequence: TGTGCCAGCAGCCGTTACAATGAGCAGTTCTTC. Protein product: CASSRYNEQFF. The chain couples TRBV7-2 to TRBJ2-1, with D unresolved. CDR1 and CDR2 (germline): SGHTA, FQGNSA. V lost 5 bases and J 4 bases, leaving 3 bases between the germline ends. The CDR3 spans 11 residues.

This chain links TRBV24-1 with TRBJ2-7; D call uncertain. From germline, CDR1 is KGHDR and CDR2 SFDVKD. Trimming shortened V by 9 bases and J by 1 base, and 15 bases separated the two germline ends. This CDR3 region has 14 residues. CDR3 region: CATCTRLNSYEQYV. The CDR3 nucleotides read TGTGCCACCTGTACAAGACTGAATTCCTACGAGCAGTACGTC.

This clone was observed once. This CDR3 is CASSFYGQLRTGELFF. The CDR3 DNA is TGTGCCAGCAGTTTTTATGGGCAGCTCCGGACCGGGGAGCTGTTTTTT. The chain combines TRBV27 with TRBJ2-2; D is ambiguous. V was cut by 3 bases and J by 5 bases, with 16 bases left in between. Germline CDR1 reads MNHEY; CDR2 reads SMNVEV (reference sequence). The CDR3 consists of 16 residues.

The chain links TRBV7-2 to TRBJ2-1; 15 bases fit TRBD2. The J segment lost 5 bases and the V segment lost 5 bases, leaving 7 bases of the junction unmatched. Germline CDR1 is SGHTA and CDR2 is FQGNSA. The CDR3 runs 17 residues. The CDR3 loop reads CASSHGLAGGLNNEQFF. Written as DNA, the CDR3 is TGTGCCAGCAGCCACGGACTAGCGGGAGGGTTGAACAATGAGCAGTTCTTC. Full variable domain (rest looked up from reference TRBV7-2 and TRBJ2-1): GAGVSQSPSNKVTEKGKDVELRCDPISGHTALYWYRQSLGQGLEFLIYFQGNSAPDKSGLPSDRFSAERTGGSVSTLTIQRTQQEDSAVYLCASSHGLAGGLNNEQFFGPGTRLTVL.

The rearrangement joins TRBV9 to TRBJ2-2, with D tentatively TRBD2 (7 bases). This CDR3 comprises 17 residues. The V gene lost 2 bases and the J gene lost 7 bases, with 21 bases spanning the gap. From germline, CDR1 is SGDLS and CDR2 YYNGEE. CDR3 sequence: CASSVDTGKASGGELFF. The DNA for the CDR3 is TGTGCCAGCAGCGTTGATACAGGGAAAGCTAGCGGCGGGGAGCTGTTTTTT.

The genes are TRBV5-1 and TRBJ1-2; TRBD1 agrees at 12 bases. The trim removed 4 bases at V and 8 bases at J, leaving 12 bases unmatched. The germline V gene has CDR1 SGHRS and CDR2 YFSETQ. The CDR3 totals 16 residues. The CDR3 spells CASSNPGTGGAYGYTF. The CDR3 DNA sequence: TGCGCCAGCAGCAACCCCGGGACAGGGGGCGCGTACGGCTACACCTTC. Drawing the rest from reference TRBV5-1 and TRBJ1-2, the complete variable domain is KAGVTQTPRYLIKTRGQQVTLSCSPISGHRSVSWYQQTPGQGLQFLFEYFSETQRNKGNFPGRFSGRQFSNSRSEMNVSTLELGDSALYLCASSNPGTGGAYGYTFGSGTRLTVV.

This chain links TRBV29-1 with TRBJ1-1; TRBD1 might be the D (5 bases). Germline loops: CDR1 SQVTM, CDR2 ANQGSEA. Trimming took off 6 bases at V and 0 bases at J, with 11 bases between the two ends. The CDR3 is 13 residues long. CDR3 sequence reads: CSVQTALNTEAFF. The CDR3 DNA follows: TGCAGCGTGCAGACAGCTTTGAACACTGAAGCTTTCTTT. Full variable domain (outside the CDR3, taken from reference TRBV29-1 and TRBJ1-1): SAVISQKPSRDICQRGTSLTIQCQVDSQVTMMFWYRQQPGQSLTLIATANQGSEATYESGFVIDKFPISRPNLTFSTLTVSNMSPEDSSIYLCSVQTALNTEAFFGQGTRLTVV.

In this sample, this clone turned up a few times. The chain has TRBV11-2 and TRBJ1-4; a weak D match, TRBD1 (6 bases). Germline V gene sequence: CDR1 SGHAT, CDR2 FQNNGV. Trimming pared 3 bases from V and 5 bases from J, leaving 13 bases between. The CDR3 is made up of 15 amino acids. The CDR3 DNA reads as TGTGCCAGCAGCTTCTGGACAGAGTTCAATGAAAAACTGTTTTTT. Its translation is CASSFWTEFNEKLFF. The full variable domain, with the rest looked up from reference TRBV11-2 and TRBJ1-4, is EAGVAQSPRYKIIEKRQSVAFWCNPISGHATLYWYQQILGQGPKLLIQFQNNGVVDDSQLPKDRFSAERLKGVDSTLKIQPAKLEDSAVYLCASSFWTEFNEKLFFGSGTQLSVL.

V usage is TRBV7-2 and J usage is TRBJ1-1, with D maybe TRBD1 (5 bases). The CDR3 length is 14 residues. Trimming stripped 1 base from V and 0 bases from J, with 6 bases between. Germline lookup yields CDR1 SGHTA and CDR2 FQGNSA. CDR3 DNA sequence: TGTGCCAGCAGCTTAGGGGGGGTGAACACTGAAGCTTTCTTT. This codes for CASSLGGVNTEAFF.

CDR3 region: CASRGTGAAWEKLFF. DNA of the CDR3: TGTGCCAGCAGGGGGACAGGGGCGGCTTGGGAAAAACTGTTTTTT. This chain joins TRBV28 and TRBJ1-4, with 10 positions matching TRBD1. The CDR3 runs 15 residues. Looked up from germline, CDR1 is MDHEN and CDR2 is SYDVKM. The V segment lost 6 bases and the J segment 8 bases; nucleotides outside the gene matches: 9.

This chain uses TRBV5-6 with TRBJ2-1, with a weak D call TRBD1 (5 bases). Trimming took off 4 bases at V and 6 bases at J, with 17 bases between the two ends. Germline lookup yields CDR1 SGHDT and CDR2 YYEEEE. This CDR3 contains 15 residues. The CDR3 bases are TGTGCCAGCAGCCTGAGCGCAGGGTACATCAATGAGCAGTTCTTC. It is translated as CASSLSAGYINEQFF.

The chain has TRBV5-6 and TRBJ1-2; D unclear. This CDR3 is 14 amino acids long. The germline V and J ends were trimmed by 0 bases and 2 bases, with 8 bases remaining between them. The germline CDR1 and CDR2 sequences are SGHDT and YYEEEE. CDR3 sequence (DNA): TGTGCCAGCAGCTTGGATTCCGGGAACTATGGCTACACCTTC. It yields the protein CASSLDSGNYGYTF.

The chain joins TRBV2 to TRBJ1-2; tentatively, D is TRBD1 (5 bases). Germline V gives CDR1 SNHLY, CDR2 FYNNEI. There are 14 residues in the CDR3. V lost 7 bases, J lost 5 bases, and 17 bases lay in between. The CDR3 reads CASTRQLSEYGYTF. For the CDR3, the DNA is TGTGCCAGCACGAGACAGCTGTCTGAATATGGCTACACCTTC.

This rearrangement joins TRBV7-2 to TRBJ1-1, with TRBD1 as a possible D gene (5 bases). Trimming removed 5 bases at V and 0 bases at J, with 19 bases between. The CDR3 contains 17 residues. Germline V gives CDR1 SGHTA, CDR2 FQGNSA. Here the CDR3 reads CASSLSQGRLMNTEAFF. The DNA for the CDR3 is TGTGCCAGCAGCCTATCGCAGGGCAGATTGATGAACACTGAAGCTTTCTTT.

This chain connects TRBV30 to TRBJ2-3, with 9 bases lining up with TRBD2. V was clipped by 0 bases and J by 4 bases; unmatched bases: 8. This CDR3 is built from 16 residues. Germline loops: CDR1 GTSNPN, CDR2 SVGIG (reference sequence). CDR3 in amino acids: CAWSVGSGRRPDTQYF. Written as DNA, the CDR3 is TGTGCCTGGAGTGTGGGCAGCGGGAGGCGGCCAGATACGCAGTATTTT.